A selection of T cell receptor beta chains follows, all from one sample in a study of Graves' ophthalmopathy and Graves' hyperthyroidism. A single record per CDR3 protein comes from TCRdb applying MiXCR to the multiplex PCR reads. This table has more than 300,000 distinct CDR3 sequences, 15% appearing once. The sequencing sample was made of peripheral blood. All receptors come from a woman aged 18-30 years with stable Graves' hyperthyroidism. The CDR3 runs from the conserved cysteine through the conserved F or W. The D gene is left open where the match is weak. Rows give clone size only sometimes, using once, few, many, or a class for an expanded clone.

>TRBV6-1|-|once|TRBJ1-1
CASSEVQGIEDTEAFF
TGTGCCAGCAGTGAGGTTCAGGGGATTGAGGACACTGAAGCTTTCTTT
>TRBV6-1|TRBD1|many|TRBJ2-7
CASSAGQVYEQYF
TGTGCCAGCAGTGCGGGACAGGTATACGAGCAGTACTTC
>TRBV6-2/TRBV6-3|TRBD2|many|TRBJ2-2
CASRFSGANTGELFF
TGTGCCAGCAGATTTAGCGGGGCGAACACCGGGGAGCTGTTTTTT
>TRBV7-9|-|-|TRBJ1-1
CASNPDPEAFF
TGTGCCAGCAACCCCGACCCTGAAGCTTTCTTT
>TRBV3-1|-|-|TRBJ2-2
CASSQLGGELFF
TGTGCCAGCAGCCAACTGGGGGGGGAGCTGTTTTTT
>TRBV12-3/TRBV12-4|-|-|TRBJ2-7
CASSPGIRRDEQYF
TGTGCCAGCAGTCCGGGGATACGTCGGGACGAGCAGTACTTC
>TRBV6-2/TRBV6-3|-|few|TRBJ1-2
CASSPALVGGYTF
TGTGCCAGCAGCCCCGCCCTCGTGGGGGGCTACACCTTC
>TRBV20-1|-|many|TRBJ2-7
CSARERDPRPYEQYF
TGCAGTGCTAGAGAAAGAGATCCCCGGCCCTACGAGCAGTACTTC
>TRBV2|-|many|TRBJ2-7
CASSLNRGGEQYF
TGTGCCAGCAGTTTGAACAGGGGAGGCGAGCAGTACTTC
>TRBV28|-|many|TRBJ2-7
CASSSQGISYEQYF
TGTGCCAGCAGTAGCCAGGGAATCTCCTACGAGCAGTACTTC
>TRBV6-5|-|many|TRBJ1-2
CASSSPTSAGYGYTF
TGTGCCAGCAGTTCTCCTACATCGGCGGGGTATGGCTACACCTTC
>TRBV12-5|TRBD1|many|TRBJ1-6
CASGLVLPGTESLNSPLHF
TGTGCTAGTGGTTTGGTACTGCCAGGGACAGAGAGTTTAAATTCACCCCTCCACTTT